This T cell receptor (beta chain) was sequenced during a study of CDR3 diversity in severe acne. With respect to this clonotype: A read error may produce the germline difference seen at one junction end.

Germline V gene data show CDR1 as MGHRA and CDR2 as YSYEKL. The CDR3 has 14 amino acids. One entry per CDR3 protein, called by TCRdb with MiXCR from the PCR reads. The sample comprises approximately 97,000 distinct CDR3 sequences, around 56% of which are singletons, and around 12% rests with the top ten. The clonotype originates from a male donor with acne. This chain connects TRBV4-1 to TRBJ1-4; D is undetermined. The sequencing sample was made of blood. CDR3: CTSRPPRGSEKLFF. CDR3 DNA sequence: TGCACCAGCAGACCCCCACGGGGAAGCGAAAAACTGTTTTTT.